This T cell receptor (beta chain) derives from a study of blood T cell repertoires in COVID-19. Study-level background: The United States, Italy and Spain supplied acute and convalescent COVID-19 samples.

The table came from immunoSEQ multiplex PCR; TCRdb's copy has only in-frame clones and leaves some out. The sample consists of 380,000 or so clones, roughly 87% of them appearing once. Germline V gene sequence: CDR1 SGHDT, CDR2 YYEEEE. CDR3 length: 15 amino acids. The trim removed 0 bases at V and 3 bases at J, leaving 5 bases unmatched. The receptor comes from a woman aged 40 to 55 with acute COVID-19. The J gene is TRBJ2-7, the V gene TRBV5-6, with 8 bases lining up with TRBD1. Sample: PBMCs or T cells enriched from blood (not recorded which). CDR3 loop: CASSLAAGQGYEQYF. DNA of the CDR3: TGTGCCAGCAGCTTGGCAGCAGGACAGGGCTACGAGCAGTACTTC.